A selection of T cell receptor beta chains follows, all from one sample in a study of shared clonotypes between healthy human individuals. Sequencing was performed with immunoSEQ multiplex PCR; in TCRdb, only in-frame clones are kept and a portion is missing. The table includes more than 2,000,000 clones, 90% to 95% detected once. Sequencing input: naive CD4+ T cells from PBMCs. These receptors were taken from a man between 18 and 35 years old in good health. Some clones in this sample may be carry-over from other donors' samples. Each CDR3 is given without its conserved first and last residue. The listing skips clone size in some rows; elsewhere it reads once, few, many or a size class.

TRBV2	-	ASRGTSNGYNEQF
TRBV7-9	-	ASSLQRGTYEQY
TRBV18	-	ASSPGQGETQY
TRBV5-6	-	ASSLGLAGYNEQF
TRBV7-9	-	ASSFILGDSVGST
TRBV5-4	-	ASSSGGTSTDTQY
TRBV11-2	-	ASSARQGYGYT
TRBV18	-	ASSDGTGGIREQY
TRBV29-1	-	SVGFVGLTYEQY
TRBV10-3	once	AISERRETEAF
TRBV11-2	-	ASSLEGILSEAF
TRBV28	-	ASSSQGYGYT
TRBV5-1	-	ASSFGGAGELF
TRBV5-8	-	ASSTGQANSNQPQH
TRBV28	once	ASSPAVATNEKLF
TRBV9	once	ASSVSDGSYEQY
TRBV29-1	-	SVERRSGGWQETQY
TRBV28	-	ASSPTDYSNQPQH
TRBV9	once	ASSPPPRAGIHTEAF
TRBV19	-	ASSIGGRWTGELF
TRBV28	-	ASSTGTGRVEQY
TRBV9	-	ASSAGPFYNEQF
TRBV4-2	-	ASSPGLAGGTEEQY
TRBV29-1	-	SASRDGGTEAF
TRBV4-1	-	ASSQESWPPGNQPQH
TRBV5-6	-	ASSLARGLGETQY
TRBV5-1	-	ASSFPGPDTQY
TRBV6-4	-	ASSDSNGALGQF
TRBV10-3	-	AISDPQGGETGANVLT
TRBV7-2	-	ASSARGWGLAGDEQY
TRBV6-5	-	ASSFRRQTSYEKLF
TRBV28	-	ASSFPGPTEAF
TRBV15	-	ATGGTGHDEQF
TRBV5-1	-	ASSLTSSQETQY
TRBV18	-	ASSPLDSNQPQH
TRBV10-3	few	AISGQNYGYT
TRBV5-6	-	ASSFWGIVEQF
TRBV4-3	-	ASSQAYRDTQY
TRBV18	-	ASSPPVGTGTGINEQF
TRBV7-8	-	ASSLVSVAGNTIY
TRBV7-9	-	ASSWGTGPTPTGELF
TRBV28	-	ASSLGGRSEY
TRBV29-1	-	SVLGLASFNEQF
TRBV4-3	-	ASSRLGQASGETQY
TRBV6-1	-	ASSEGTGGLYEQY
TRBV28	-	AGGVGGDTPSF
TRBV18	-	ASSSGASGNTIY
TRBV7-2	-	ASSLVTGAGNTIY
TRBV5-1	-	ASSLEATAGGTQY
TRBV7-2	-	ASSPGTGQGYEQY
TRBV28	-	ASSSPGQVAEAF
TRBV27	-	ASSAQGQGSTQY
TRBV7-2	-	ASSLGPLWSNTGELF
TRBV4-2	-	ASSQDRGTGNTIY
TRBV7-2	-	ASGSSGSLYNEQF
TRBV7-2	-	ASSLGAGASTDTQY